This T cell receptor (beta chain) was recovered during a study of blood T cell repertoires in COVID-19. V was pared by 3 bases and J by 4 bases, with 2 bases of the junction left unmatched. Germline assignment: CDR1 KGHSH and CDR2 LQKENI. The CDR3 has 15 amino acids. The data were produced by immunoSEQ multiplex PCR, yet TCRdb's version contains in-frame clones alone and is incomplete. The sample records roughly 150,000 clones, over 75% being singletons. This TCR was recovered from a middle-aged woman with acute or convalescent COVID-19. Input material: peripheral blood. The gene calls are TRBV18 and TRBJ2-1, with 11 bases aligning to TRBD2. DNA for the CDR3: TGTGCCAGCTCACCGAGACTAGCGGGGTACAATGAGCAGTTCTTC. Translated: CASSPRLAGYNEQFF. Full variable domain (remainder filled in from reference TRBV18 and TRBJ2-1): NAGVMQNPRHLVRRRGQEARLRCSPMKGHSHVYWYRQLPEEGLKFMVYLQKENIIDESGMPKERFSAEFPKEGPSILRIQQVVRGDSAAYFCASSPRLAGYNEQFFGPGTRLTVL.